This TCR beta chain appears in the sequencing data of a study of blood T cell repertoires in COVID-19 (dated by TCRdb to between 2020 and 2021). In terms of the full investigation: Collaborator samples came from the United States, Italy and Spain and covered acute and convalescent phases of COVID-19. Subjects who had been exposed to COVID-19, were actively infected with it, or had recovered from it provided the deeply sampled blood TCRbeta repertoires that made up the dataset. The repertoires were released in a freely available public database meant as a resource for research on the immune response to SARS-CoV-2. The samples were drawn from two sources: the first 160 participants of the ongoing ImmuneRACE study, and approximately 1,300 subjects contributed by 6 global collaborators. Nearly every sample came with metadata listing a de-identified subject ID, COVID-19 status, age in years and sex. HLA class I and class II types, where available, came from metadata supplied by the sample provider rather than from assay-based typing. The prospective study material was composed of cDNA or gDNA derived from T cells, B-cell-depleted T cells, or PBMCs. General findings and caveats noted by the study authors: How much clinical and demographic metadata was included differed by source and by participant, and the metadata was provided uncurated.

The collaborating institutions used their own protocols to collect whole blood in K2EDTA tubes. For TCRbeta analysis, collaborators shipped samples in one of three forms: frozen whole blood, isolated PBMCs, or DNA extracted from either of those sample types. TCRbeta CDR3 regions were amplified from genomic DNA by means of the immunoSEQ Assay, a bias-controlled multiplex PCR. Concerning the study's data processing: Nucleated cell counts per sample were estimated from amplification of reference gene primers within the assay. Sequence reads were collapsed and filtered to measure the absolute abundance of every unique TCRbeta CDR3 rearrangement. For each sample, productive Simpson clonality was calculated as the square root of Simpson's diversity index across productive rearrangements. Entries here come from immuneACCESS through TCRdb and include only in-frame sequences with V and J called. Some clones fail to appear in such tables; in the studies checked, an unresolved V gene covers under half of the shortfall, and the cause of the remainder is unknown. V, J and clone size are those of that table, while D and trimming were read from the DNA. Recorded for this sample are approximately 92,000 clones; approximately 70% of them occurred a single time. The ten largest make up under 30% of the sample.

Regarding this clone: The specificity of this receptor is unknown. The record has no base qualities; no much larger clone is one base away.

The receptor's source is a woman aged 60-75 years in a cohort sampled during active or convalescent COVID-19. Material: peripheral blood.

The nucleotide sequence reads TGCGCCAGCAGCTTGGTATCGACGGGTACGCAGTATTTT. This translates into CASSLVSTGTQYF. The chain employs TRBV5-1 and TRBJ2-3, with the identity of the D gene unclear. From cysteine to phenylalanine, the CDR3 is 13 amino acids long. Kept here is only the CDR3 DNA, which spans 39 bases and is read in frame from base 1. V gives up 0 bases and J gives up 8 bases, and the segment between their germline ends measures 10 bases. CDR1 and CDR2 were assigned from the germline V gene as SGHRS and YFSETQ.